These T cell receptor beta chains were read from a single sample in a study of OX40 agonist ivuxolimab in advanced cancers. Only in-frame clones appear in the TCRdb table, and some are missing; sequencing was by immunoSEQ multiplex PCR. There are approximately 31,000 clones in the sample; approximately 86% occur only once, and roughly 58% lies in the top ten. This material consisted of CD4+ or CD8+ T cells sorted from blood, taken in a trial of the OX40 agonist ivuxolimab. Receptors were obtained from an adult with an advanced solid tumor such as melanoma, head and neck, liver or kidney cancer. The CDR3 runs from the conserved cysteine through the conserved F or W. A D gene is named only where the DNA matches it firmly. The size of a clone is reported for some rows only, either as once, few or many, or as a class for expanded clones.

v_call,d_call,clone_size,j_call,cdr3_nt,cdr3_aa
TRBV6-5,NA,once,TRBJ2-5,TGTGCCAGCAGACCACAGGGAAGGAGGAAGACCCAGTACTTC,CASRPQGRRKTQYF
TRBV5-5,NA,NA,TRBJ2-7,TGTGCCAGCTTGGGTTCACACGAGCAGTACTTC,CASLGSHEQYF
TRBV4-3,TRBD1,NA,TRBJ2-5,TGCGCCAGCAGCCCAGCGACAGGGGGTTATCGAGAGACCCAGTACTTC,CASSPATGGYRETQYF
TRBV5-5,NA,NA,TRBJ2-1,TGTGCCAGCAGCTTGGCTAGCTTCCATGAGCAGTTCTTC,CASSLASFHEQFF
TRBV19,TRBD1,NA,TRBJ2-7,TGTGCCAGTAGTATCGGGACAGGACGGGAATACGAGCAGTACTTC,CASSIGTGREYEQYF
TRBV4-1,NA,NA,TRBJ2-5,TGCGCCAGCAGCCAAGCCCGGGTGTTAGAGACCCAGTACTTC,CASSQARVLETQYF
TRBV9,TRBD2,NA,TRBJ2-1,TGTGCCAGCAGCGCGAACACCGGGACTAGTAACCATGAGCAGTTCTTC,CASSANTGTSNHEQFF
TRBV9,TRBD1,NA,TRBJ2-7,TGTGCCAGCAGCGCCGGACAGGTATTCTACGAGCAGTACTTC,CASSAGQVFYEQYF
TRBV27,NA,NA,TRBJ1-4,TGTGCCAGCAGTTTCTACCCAGCACAGAAACTGTTTTTT,CASSFYPAQKLFF
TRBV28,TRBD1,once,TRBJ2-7,TGTGCCAGCAGGGAGACAGGGGGCGGCGACGAGCAGTACTTC,CASRETGGGDEQYF
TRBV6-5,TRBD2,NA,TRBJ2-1,TGTGCCAGCAGTTACCTCCCAGCGGGGCCTAACAATGAGCAGTTCTTC,CASSYLPAGPNNEQFF
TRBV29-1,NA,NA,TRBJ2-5,TGCAGCGTCCGGGCTAGCTGGGCGGAGACCCAGTACTTC,CSVRASWAETQYF
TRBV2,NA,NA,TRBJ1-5,TGTGCCAGCAGTGAGAGAGCAGGGATGAATCAGCCCCAGCATTTT,CASSERAGMNQPQHF
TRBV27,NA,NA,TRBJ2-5,TGTGCCAGCAGAGCCTTGGGGGGAGTCCAAGAGACCCAGTACTTC,CASRALGGVQETQYF
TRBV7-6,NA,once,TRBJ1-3,TGTGCCAGCAGCTTGGACCTGGTTGGAAACACCATATATTTT,CASSLDLVGNTIYF
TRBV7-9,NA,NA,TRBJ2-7,TGTGCCAGCAGCTTTACAGGCTCCTACGAGCAGTACTTC,CASSFTGSYEQYF
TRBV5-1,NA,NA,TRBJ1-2,TGCGCCAGCAGCTTGGAAGGGGCCGCTGGCTACACCTTC,CASSLEGAAGYTF